These 15 T cell receptor beta chains originate from one sample sequenced in a study of shared clonotypes between healthy human individuals. The assay was immunoSEQ multiplex PCR, and TCRdb's table has in-frame clones only and misses some. In the table there are about 680,000 clones, less than 80% of which are singletons. Sample: memory CD4+ T cells sorted from blood. Subset reported: CD45RA-negative fraction. The receptor source for this set is a woman aged 25 to 39 in good health.

As to this clone: A far more abundant clone sits one base away, making this likely a read error. Different DNA sequences within this sample yield the same CDR3. The chain combines TRBV7-9 with TRBJ2-7; D unclear. Germline V lookup: CDR1 SEHNR, CDR2 FQNEAQ (reference sequence). The CDR3 is made up of 12 amino acids. Between the trimmed V and J ends, which lost 4 bases and 3 bases, there was a span of 7 bases. CDR3 region: CASSSSSYEQYF. The CDR3 DNA sequence: TGTGCCAGCAGCTCCTCTAGCTACGAGCAGTACTTC. Combining the CDR3 with reference TRBV7-9 and TRBJ2-7 gives the whole variable domain DTGVSQNPRHKITKRGQNVTFRCDPISEHNRLYWYRQTLGQGPEFLTYFQNEAQLEKSRLLSDRFSAERPKGSFSTLEIQRTEQGDSAMYLCASSSSSYEQYFGPGTRLTVT.

The rearrangement uses TRBV30 and TRBJ2-1; 9 bases line up with TRBD2. The J segment lost 6 bases and the V segment lost 4 bases, leaving 10 bases of the junction unmatched. The CDR3 is 15 residues long. Germline lookup yields CDR1 GTSNPN and CDR2 SVGIG (reference sequence). CDR3 loop: CAWKGGLAKSNEQFF. CDR3 sequence (DNA): TGTGCCTGGAAGGGTGGACTAGCGAAATCCAATGAGCAGTTCTTC.

This clone has just a few counts. The chain carries TRBV2 and TRBJ2-7; the D is unclear. Germline V gene sequence: CDR1 SNHLY, CDR2 FYNNEI. The length of the CDR3 is 13 residues. V was cut by 7 bases and J by 0 bases, with 10 bases left in between. The CDR3 sequence: CASKSDTSYEQYF. The CDR3 region has the DNA TGTGCCAGCAAGTCCGACACCTCCTACGAGCAGTACTTC.

This sequence joins TRBV18 and TRBJ2-1; D might be TRBD1 (7 bases). The V end was cut by 5 bases, the J end by 2 bases, with 22 bases between. CDR1 and CDR2 (germline): KGHSH, LQKENI. The CDR3 extends over 18 amino acids. CDR3: CASSLQGTRLGAYNEQFF. As DNA, the CDR3 is TGTGCCAGCTCATTACAGGGGACGAGACTAGGGGCCTACAATGAGCAGTTCTTC.

V is TRBV18 and J is TRBJ1-1; D is perhaps TRBD1 (6 bases). The V gene lost 1 base and the J gene lost 8 bases, with 14 bases spanning the gap. The CDR3 totals 14 residues. CDR1 is KGHSH and CDR2 is LQKENI in the germline V gene. CDR3: CASSPLLDSQEAFF. As DNA, the CDR3 is TGTGCCAGCTCACCACTACTGGACAGCCAAGAAGCTTTCTTT.

The chain is built from TRBV19 and TRBJ2-5; D gene unclear. Germline CDR1 and CDR2: LNHDA and SQIVND (reference sequence). The CDR3 has 13 residues. V was trimmed by 5 bases and J by 6 bases, leaving 13 bases between them. This CDR3 reads CASSSGLQQTQYF. The CDR3 DNA is TGTGCCAGTAGTTCTGGGCTTCAACAGACCCAGTACTTC.

There are a few counts of this clone. The CDR3 DNA follows: TGTGCCAGCAGTTTCCCCGGGGCGGGGGAGCAGTACTTC. Translating it yields CASSFPGAGEQYF. V and J are TRBV28 and TRBJ2-7; a weak D match, TRBD2 (6 bases). Germline V gives CDR1 MDHEN, CDR2 SYDVKM. Trimming stripped 3 bases from V and 7 bases from J, with 13 bases between. The CDR3 spans 13 residues.

This clone was seen more than once but under ten times. The chain combines TRBV19 with TRBJ1-3; D is undetermined. V was pared by 9 bases and J by 8 bases, with 20 bases between. The CDR3 consists of 14 residues. Looked up from germline, CDR1 is LNHDA and CDR2 is SQIVND (reference sequence). This CDR3 is CASHPDGRAYTIYF. CDR3 DNA: TGTGCCAGCCACCCCGACGGGAGGGCCTACACCATATATTTT.

The chain has TRBV4-1 and TRBJ2-2, with D unclear. Germline CDR1 reads MGHRA; CDR2 reads YSYEKL. The CDR3 is 14 amino acids. The ends were cut back, 0 bases at V and 6 bases at J, with 8 bases in the middle. CDR3 sequence: CASSQEKRAGELFF. The CDR3 coding sequence is TGCGCCAGCAGCCAAGAAAAGCGAGCCGGGGAGCTGTTTTTT.

The chain carries TRBV5-4 and TRBJ2-7; 9 nucleotides line up with TRBD2. J was trimmed by 3 bases and V by 1 base; bases with no gene match: 2. CDR1 is SGHNT and CDR2 is YYREEE in the germline V gene (reference sequence). This CDR3 is built from 14 residues. CDR3 coding DNA: TGTGCCAGCAGCTTGAAAGCGGGAGGCTACGAGCAGTACTTC. Its protein is CASSLKAGGYEQYF. Using reference TRBV5-4 and TRBJ2-7 for the parts outside the CDR3, the full variable domain is ETGVTQSPTHLIKTRGQQVTLRCSSQSGHNTVSWYQQALGQGPQFIFQYYREEENGRGNFPPRFSGLQFPNYSSELNVNALELDDSALYLCASSLKAGGYEQYFGPGTRLTVT.

This clone was observed a few times. Other DNA sequences from this sample encode an identical CDR3 as well. CDR3 in amino acids: CASSLGGSTDTQYF. CDR3 in DNA: TGTGCCAGCAGCCTCGGGGGGAGCACAGATACGCAGTATTTT. The chain couples TRBV27 to TRBJ2-3; TRBD2 agrees at 7 bases. Germline values: CDR1 MNHEY, CDR2 SMNVEV (reference sequence). This CDR3 has 14 amino acids. J gave up 0 bases and V 6 bases, and 3 bases lay outside the gene matches.

The chain uses TRBV19 and TRBJ1-3; no definite D call. The CDR3 consists of 13 residues. V lost 5 bases and J 6 bases, leaving 11 bases between the germline ends. Germline CDR1 is LNHDA and CDR2 is SQIVND (reference sequence). CDR3 protein: CASSLRDINTIYF. CDR3 nucleotide sequence: TGTGCCAGTAGTCTCCGGGATATAAACACCATATATTTT.

V is TRBV5-1 and J is TRBJ1-2, with D unresolved. Germline assignment: CDR1 SGHRS and CDR2 YFSETQ. This CDR3 has 14 amino acids. The germline V and J ends were trimmed by 0 bases and 8 bases, with 14 bases remaining between them. The CDR3 region is CASSLEAAARGYTF. CDR3 nucleotides: TGCGCCAGCAGCTTGGAAGCGGCAGCCCGGGGCTACACCTTC.

A word on this clone: Other DNA sequences of this sample code for an identical CDR3. This sequence joins TRBV28 and TRBJ2-7; 7 positions agree with TRBD2. The V segment lost 6 bases and the J segment 4 bases; nucleotides outside the gene matches: 3. Germline V lookup: CDR1 MDHEN, CDR2 SYDVKM. CDR3 length equals 12 residues. The DNA for the CDR3 is TGTGCCAGCAGCCTAGCGGCGTACGAGCAGTACTTC. Translating gives CASSLAAYEQYF.

This sequence joins TRBV2 and TRBJ2-7; D gene ambiguous. The length of the CDR3 is 11 residues. Germline assignment: CDR1 SNHLY and CDR2 FYNNEI. Trimming pared 7 bases from V and 3 bases from J, leaving 7 bases between. The CDR3 nucleotides are TGTGCCAGCACATCTAACTACGAGCAGTACTTC. Protein product: CASTSNYEQYF.